The 30 T cell receptor beta chains below were found in one sample sequenced in a study of patients and donors after allogeneic stem cell transplantation. TCRdb called the RT-PCR reads again in MiXCR, with one record for every CDR3 protein. The top ten hold roughly half of the sample, which has fewer than 25,000 distinct CDR3 sequences, 25% to 35% seen once. Material for sequencing was blood, either unsorted or a sorted T cell fraction (not recorded which). These receptor sequences come from a human donor who was either an allogeneic HSCT recipient or a stem cell or donor lymphocyte infusion donor (not recorded which). It is not recorded whose cells these are; they may come from a transplant donor.

This clonotype was observed a single time. The genes are TRBV7-2 and TRBJ1-2; the match to TRBD1 covers 11 bases. The CDR3 has 14 residues. Germline V lookup: CDR1 SGHTA, CDR2 FQGNSA. With V trimmed by 5 bases and J by 8 bases, 7 bases remained unmatched. CDR3 protein: CASSHRDRGAGYTF. The DNA of the CDR3 is TGTGCCAGCAGCCACCGGGACAGGGGGGCAGGCTACACCTTC.

The chain combines TRBV15 with TRBJ2-2, with D hard to call. Trimming took 5 bases from V and 4 from J, leaving 11 bases between them. From germline, CDR1 is LNHNV and CDR2 YYDKDF (reference sequence). The CDR3 length is 14 residues. The CDR3 spells CATSGQVVTGELFF. The CDR3 DNA sequence: TGTGCCACCAGCGGGCAGGTGGTCACCGGGGAGCTGTTTTTT.

The table lists this clonotype with many counts. J is TRBJ1-2 and V is TRBV10-3, with D hard to call. The germline gives CDR1 ENHRY, CDR2 SYGVKD. Deletions cut 3 bases from V and 6 bases from J, with 17 bases between. CDR3 length equals 15 residues. The CDR3 reads CAISESRGVGHGYTF. CDR3 bases: TGTGCCATCAGTGAAAGCAGAGGAGTCGGGCATGGCTACACCTTC.

The chain joins TRBV10-3 to TRBJ2-5, with TRBD1 matching 8 bases. The CDR3 totals 14 residues. Germline lookup yields CDR1 ENHRY and CDR2 SYGVKD. The trim removed 4 bases at V and 4 bases at J, leaving 5 bases unmatched. CDR3: CAISAFDRGETQYF. In DNA, the CDR3 is TGTGCCATCAGTGCTTTCGACAGGGGAGAGACCCAGTACTTC.

This sequence joins TRBV9 and TRBJ1-2; D gene uncertain. This CDR3 is 16 amino acids long. Trimming took off 5 bases at V and 2 bases at J, with 19 bases between the two ends. Per the germline V gene, CDR1 is SGDLS and CDR2 is YYNGEE. As DNA, the CDR3 is TGTGCCAGCAGGGGGATTGAGGAGGGCGGGAACTATGGCTACACCTTC. Its translation: CASRGIEEGGNYGYTF. The whole variable domain, filled in from reference TRBV9 and TRBJ1-2, reads DSGVTQTPKHLITATGQRVTLRCSPRSGDLSVYWYQQSLDQGLQFLIQYYNGEERAKGNILERFSAQQFPDLHSELNLSSLELGDSALYFCASRGIEEGGNYGYTFGSGTRLTVV.

The J gene is TRBJ1-6, the V gene TRBV7-2; D remains ambiguous. Germline lookup yields CDR1 SGHTA and CDR2 FQGNSA. V lost 3 bases and J 10 bases, leaving 16 bases between the germline ends. This CDR3 is 15 amino acids long. CDR3 bases: TGTGCCAGCAGCTTTTCGAGGGATATTCGATCACCCCTCCACTTT. Protein product: CASSFSRDIRSPLHF.

The chain carries TRBV7-9 and TRBJ1-2; D possibly corresponds to TRBD1 (5 bases). The CDR3 extends over 13 amino acids. V dropped 5 bases and J dropped 8 bases, with 15 bases sitting between them. CDR1 and CDR2 from the germline V gene are SEHNR and FQNEAQ (reference sequence). The CDR3 DNA sequence: TGTGCCAGCAGCACTCAGGGATTACGGGGCTACACCTTC. As protein: CASSTQGLRGYTF. The variable domain in full, with the rest retrieved from reference TRBV7-9 and TRBJ1-2, is DTGVSQNPRHKITKRGQNVTFRCDPISEHNRLYWYRQTLGQGPEFLTYFQNEAQLEKSRLLSDRFSAERPKGSFSTLEIQRTEQGDSAMYLCASSTQGLRGYTFGSGTRLTVV.

V usage is TRBV5-1 and J usage is TRBJ2-3; D assignment may be TRBD1 or TRBD2 (5 bases each). The CDR3 runs 14 residues. Trimming cost V 0 bases and J 6 bases, with 11 bases left between them. The germline V gene has CDR1 SGHRS and CDR2 YFSETQ. The CDR3, as DNA: TGCGCCAGCAGCTTGGCGCCCGGGGCGGATACGCAGTATTTT. Protein product: CASSLAPGADTQYF.

This sequence joins TRBV11-2 and TRBJ1-4; D remains ambiguous. This CDR3 is 15 amino acids long. The V end lost 5 bases, the J end lost 5 bases, and 15 bases lay between the germline ends. The germline V gene encodes CDR1 SGHAT and CDR2 FQNNGV. CDR3 amino acids: CASSGKAKTNEKLFF. DNA of the CDR3: TGTGCCAGCAGCGGGAAGGCCAAGACAAATGAAAAACTGTTTTTT.

This clonotype was observed a few times. The rearrangement links TRBV7-2 to TRBJ2-5; D gene unclear. The ends were cut back, 3 bases at V and 7 bases at J, with 12 bases in the middle. This CDR3 comprises 13 residues. Germline CDR1 SGHTA, CDR2 FQGNSA. Here the CDR3 reads CASSLGPPGTQYF. The CDR3 nucleotides are TGTGCCAGCAGCTTGGGTCCTCCTGGGACCCAGTACTTC.

This clonotype has just a few counts. V is TRBV20-1 and J is TRBJ1-6; D is ambiguous. Germline CDR1 is DFQATT and CDR2 is SNEGSKA (reference sequence). The germline V and J ends were trimmed by 6 bases and 15 bases, with 15 bases remaining between them. The CDR3 extends over 11 amino acids. The CDR3 DNA reads as TGCAGTGCGCCAGAGTGGCTAAGCCTCCACTTT. Translation gives CSAPEWLSLHF.

This chain joins TRBV12-3 or TRBV12-4 and TRBJ1-1, with D hard to call. This CDR3 has 15 residues. Trimming removed 1 base at V and 0 bases at J, with 9 bases between. The DNA of the CDR3 is TGTGCCAGCAGTTTAGGCATACAGATGAACACTGAAGCTTTCTTT. This encodes CASSLGIQMNTEAFF.

J is TRBJ2-7 and V is TRBV5-1; D could derive from TRBD1 or TRBD2 (7 bases each). Trimming pared 3 bases from V and 3 bases from J, leaving 13 bases between. The CDR3 extends over 14 amino acids. Germline lookup yields CDR1 SGHRS and CDR2 YFSETQ. Here the CDR3 reads CASSSGGALYEQYF. CDR3 in DNA: TGCGCCAGCAGCTCAGGGGGGGCCCTCTACGAGCAGTACTTC.

This clonotype has more than one count but fewer than ten. The gene calls are TRBV12-3 or TRBV12-4 and TRBJ1-5, with D possibly matching TRBD1 (5 bases). Between the trimmed V and J ends, which lost 5 bases and 1 base, there was a span of 12 bases. CDR3 size: 15 residues. In DNA, the CDR3 is TGTGCCAGCAGTCCCTGGGGGTTGAGCAATCAGCCCCAGCATTTT. This codes for CASSPWGLSNQPQHF.

This clonotype was seen a handful of times. The chain couples TRBV6-5 to TRBJ1-1; 7 bases line up with TRBD1. The CDR3 has 15 amino acids. The germline V gene has CDR1 MNHEY and CDR2 SVGAGI. Trimming removed 6 bases from V and 4 bases from J; junction bases left unmatched: 11. This CDR3 is CASRPRQDRRTEAFF. CDR3 coding DNA: TGTGCCAGCAGGCCTAGACAGGACAGGCGCACTGAAGCTTTCTTT.

This clonotype was seen a handful of times. The chain carries TRBV29-1 and TRBJ1-1, with 7 bases fitting TRBD1. The V segment lost 3 bases and the J segment 4 bases; nucleotides outside the gene matches: 5. The CDR3 consists of 13 residues. The V gene's germline CDR1 is SQVTM and CDR2 ANQGSEA. The CDR3 nucleotides read TGCAGCGTTGATAAGGACAGGACCACTGAAGCTTTCTTT. Translation gives CSVDKDRTTEAFF.

This clonotype was observed a few times. The CDR3 loop is CASSLAGEQFF. Written as DNA, the CDR3 is TGTGCCAGCAGCTTGGCTGGTGAGCAGTTCTTC. The rearrangement joins TRBV5-6 to TRBJ2-1; no firm D call. V was trimmed by 0 bases and J by 9 bases, leaving 4 bases between them. This CDR3 contains 11 residues. Germline assignment: CDR1 SGHDT and CDR2 YYEEEE. Variable domain in full (rest from reference TRBV5-6 and TRBJ2-1): DAGVTQSPTHLIKTRGQQVTLRCSPKSGHDTVSWYQQALGQGPQFIFQYYEEEERQRGNFPDRFSGHQFPNYSSELNVNALLLGDSALYLCASSLAGEQFFGPGTRLTVL.

This clonotype is medium-sized (0.01 to 0.1%) in the sample. The rearrangement joins TRBV5-1 to TRBJ1-4; 7 bases map to TRBD1. V was clipped by 0 bases and J by 7 bases; unmatched bases: 3. The germline gives CDR1 SGHRS, CDR2 YFSETQ. This CDR3 comprises 14 residues. The CDR3 sequence: CASSLGHRGEKLFF. The CDR3 DNA reads as TGCGCCAGCAGCTTGGGCCACAGGGGTGAAAAACTGTTTTTT. Full variable domain (outside the CDR3, taken from reference TRBV5-1 and TRBJ1-4): KAGVTQTPRYLIKTRGQQVTLSCSPISGHRSVSWYQQTPGQGLQFLFEYFSETQRNKGNFPGRFSGRQFSNSRSEMNVSTLELGDSALYLCASSLGHRGEKLFFGSGTQLSVL.

The chain has TRBV11-1 and TRBJ2-3; D uncertain. The germline gives CDR1 SGHAT, CDR2 FQDESV (reference sequence). Trimming cost V 5 bases and J 3 bases, with 15 bases left between them. The CDR3 is 15 amino acids. CDR3 amino acids: CASSPGLRGTDTQYF. CDR3 sequence (DNA): TGTGCCAGCAGCCCCGGCCTGCGTGGGACAGATACGCAGTATTTT.

This sequence joins TRBV7-2 and TRBJ2-1; D is unclear. The CDR3 contains 15 residues. The V gene's germline CDR1 is SGHTA and CDR2 FQGNSA. V lost 0 bases and J lost 1, with 7 bases in between. The CDR3 nucleotides are TGTGCCAGCAGCTTAGCGTCAACTTCCTACAATGAGCAGTTCTTC. Residues: CASSLASTSYNEQFF.

This clonotype was recorded at least ten times. This sequence joins TRBV5-1 and TRBJ1-6; 7 bases fit TRBD1. This CDR3 comprises 17 residues. V trimming: 4 bases; J trimming: 0 bases; junction bases outside the gene matches: 7. Germline V gene sequence: CDR1 SGHRS, CDR2 YFSETQ. The CDR3 reads CASSPVQGSSYNSPLHF. CDR3 nucleotide sequence: TGCGCCAGCAGCCCAGTACAGGGGAGCTCCTATAATTCACCCCTCCACTTT.

This clonotype was counted many times. This chain joins TRBV12-3 or TRBV12-4 and TRBJ1-6; 8 bases agree with TRBD1. There are 17 residues in the CDR3. V was clipped by 5 bases and J by 8 bases; unmatched bases: 14. CDR3 sequence: CASSPTGVWFVDSPLHF. The CDR3 nucleotides are TGTGCCAGCAGTCCGACAGGGGTATGGTTCGTAGATTCACCCCTCCACTTT.

The rearrangement uses TRBV5-1 and TRBJ1-2; 8 bases are shared with TRBD1. The CDR3 contains 16 residues. The V segment lost 4 bases and the J segment 4 bases; nucleotides outside the gene matches: 12. CDR1 is SGHRS, CDR2 YFSETQ, per germline. The CDR3 loop is CASSPATGGLVYGYTF. CDR3 in DNA: TGCGCCAGCAGCCCAGCTACAGGGGGACTCGTCTATGGCTACACCTTC.

There are many counts of this clonotype. The chain employs TRBV20-1 and TRBJ1-1, with TRBD1 matching over 7 bases. V was clipped by 0 bases and J by 5 bases; unmatched bases: 9. The CDR3 is 15 amino acids. Germline CDR1 DFQATT, CDR2 SNEGSKA (reference sequence). DNA of the CDR3: TGCAGTGCTAGAGATCATCGGCAGGGGGGAACTGAAGCTTTCTTT. Its protein is CSARDHRQGGTEAFF.

Here the CDR3 DNA reads TGTGCCAGCAGTTTTAGCGGGGGCCCCTACAATGAGCAGTTCTTC. Protein sequence: CASSFSGGPYNEQFF. The rearrangement uses TRBV4-2 and TRBJ2-1; TRBD2 matches 9 bases. Trimming took 6 bases from V and 2 from J; bases not matched to a gene: 5. Germline V gene lookup returns CDR1 LGHNA and CDR2 YNFKEQ. CDR3 length: 15 residues.

A few counts support this clonotype. The chain employs TRBV9 and TRBJ1-4; D is possibly TRBD1 (6 bases). Deletions cut 3 bases from V and 2 bases from J, with 14 bases between. Germline V lookup: CDR1 SGDLS, CDR2 YYNGEE. The CDR3 sequence is 16 residues long. In nucleotides, the CDR3 is TGTGCCAGCAGCGCCCGAAGGGGGGGCACTAATGAAAAACTGTTTTTT. This sequence encodes CASSARRGGTNEKLFF.

This clonotype was found once. This chain uses TRBV24-1 with TRBJ2-1; 11 bases agree with TRBD2. The CDR3 length is 17 residues. The ends lost 5 bases at V and 2 bases at J; junction bases unmatched: 7. Germline values: CDR1 KGHDR, CDR2 SFDVKD. The CDR3 bases are TGTGCCACCAGTGCCCTCGAGACTAGCGGGGCCTACAATGAGCAGTTCTTC. Its protein product is CATSALETSGAYNEQFF.

This clonotype has more than one count but fewer than ten. The V call is TRBV12-3 or TRBV12-4, the J call TRBJ1-1, with a weak D call TRBD1 (5 bases). This CDR3 region has 17 residues. V was shortened by 9 bases and J by 1 base, with 24 bases between the two germline ends. In nucleotides, the CDR3 is TGTGCCAGTCACTCGCGGGGGGGTATCGGCCGGAACACTGAAGCTTTCTTT. It codes for CASHSRGGIGRNTEAFF.

This clonotype has only a few counts. The J gene is TRBJ2-1, the V gene TRBV11-1; 13 bases agree with TRBD2. This CDR3 region has 17 residues. The J segment lost 6 bases and the V segment lost 4 bases, leaving 9 bases of the junction unmatched. The germline V gene has CDR1 SGHAT and CDR2 FQDESV (reference sequence). The CDR3 is CASSSRLAGGPINEQFF. The CDR3 nucleotides read TGTGCCAGCAGCTCGCGACTAGCGGGGGGACCAATCAATGAGCAGTTCTTC.

The rearrangement links TRBV4-3 to TRBJ1-1; D remains unclear. Germline V gene lookup returns CDR1 LGHNA and CDR2 YSLEER. The length of the CDR3 is 15 residues. Trimming left V 0 bases short and J 3 bases short, with 11 bases between. The CDR3 DNA sequence: TGCGCCAGCAGCCAAGATAGGAGGCAGGACACTGAAGCTTTCTTT. Its protein product is CASSQDRRQDTEAFF.